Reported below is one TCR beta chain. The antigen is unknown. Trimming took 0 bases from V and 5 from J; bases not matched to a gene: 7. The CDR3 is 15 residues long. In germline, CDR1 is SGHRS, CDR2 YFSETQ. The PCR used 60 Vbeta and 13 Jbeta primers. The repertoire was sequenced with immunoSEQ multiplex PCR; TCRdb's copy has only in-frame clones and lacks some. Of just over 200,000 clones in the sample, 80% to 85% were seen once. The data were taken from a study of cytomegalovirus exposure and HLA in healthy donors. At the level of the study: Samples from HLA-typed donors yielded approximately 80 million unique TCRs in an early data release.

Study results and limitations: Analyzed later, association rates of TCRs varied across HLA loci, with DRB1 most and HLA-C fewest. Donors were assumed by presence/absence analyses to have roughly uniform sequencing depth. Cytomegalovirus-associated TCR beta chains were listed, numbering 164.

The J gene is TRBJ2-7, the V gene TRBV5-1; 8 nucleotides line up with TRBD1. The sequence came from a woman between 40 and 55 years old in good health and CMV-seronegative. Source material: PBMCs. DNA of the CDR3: TGCGCCAGCAGCTTGGTGTCAGGGGGCTTTAACGAGCAGTACTTC. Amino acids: CASSLVSGGFNEQYF.